The rows below give T cell receptor beta chains drawn from one sample of a study of cytomegalovirus exposure and HLA in healthy donors. Clones were read by immunoSEQ multiplex PCR, and TCRdb kept only the in-frame ones, dropping some. The data hold around 150,000 clones, with around nine tenths observed a single time. The specimen was PBMCs. The receptors were sampled from a woman younger than 30 in good health and CMV-seronegative. Each CDR3 is given with its conserved first and last residue. The D gene is left open where the match is weak. Clone sizes are given selectively: once, few, many, or a class where the clone is expanded.

abundance: NA; j_gene: TRBJ2-3; d_gene: NA; v_gene: TRBV28; CDR3aa: CASSGSTDTQYF; CDR3nt: TGTGCCAGCAGCGGGAGCACAGATACGCAGTATTTT
abundance: NA; j_gene: TRBJ2-7; d_gene: TRBD1; v_gene: TRBV2; CDR3aa: CASRGTGGGNVQYF; CDR3nt: TGTGCCAGCAGAGGGACAGGGGGGGGGAATGTGCAGTACTTC
abundance: NA; j_gene: TRBJ1-2; d_gene: NA; v_gene: TRBV27; CDR3aa: CASSHGNYGYTF; CDR3nt: TGTGCCAGCTCGCACGGGAACTATGGCTACACCTTC
abundance: NA; j_gene: TRBJ2-7; d_gene: NA; v_gene: TRBV2; CDR3aa: CASSEGYLSGEQYF; CDR3nt: TGTGCCAGCAGTGAAGGCTATCTCTCCGGCGAGCAGTACTTC
abundance: NA; j_gene: TRBJ1-4; d_gene: NA; v_gene: TRBV6-5; CDR3aa: CASSYRQTGLRLFF; CDR3nt: TGTGCCAGCAGTTACCGACAAACAGGGTTGAGACTGTTTTTT
abundance: NA; j_gene: TRBJ1-3; d_gene: NA; v_gene: TRBV28; CDR3aa: CASSLLSSGNTIYF; CDR3nt: TGTGCCAGCAGTTTACTCAGCTCTGGAAACACCATATATTTT
abundance: NA; j_gene: TRBJ2-2; d_gene: TRBD1; v_gene: TRBV5-1; CDR3aa: CASSLGGTVNTGELFF; CDR3nt: TGCGCCAGCAGCTTGGGGGGGACAGTGAACACCGGGGAGCTGTTTTTT
abundance: once; j_gene: TRBJ2-2; d_gene: NA; v_gene: TRBV5-4; CDR3aa: CASSPGGRRGGTGELFF; CDR3nt: TGTGCCAGCAGCCCCGGTGGGAGGAGGGGCGGCACCGGGGAGCTGTTTTTT
abundance: NA; j_gene: TRBJ1-4; d_gene: TRBD1; v_gene: TRBV2; CDR3aa: CASKQGAATNEKLFF; CDR3nt: TGTGCCAGCAAACAGGGGGCAGCAACTAATGAAAAACTGTTTTTT
abundance: NA; j_gene: TRBJ2-1; d_gene: NA; v_gene: TRBV27; CDR3aa: CASSFGGNEQFF; CDR3nt: TGTGCCAGCAGTTTCGGGGGTAATGAGCAGTTCTTC
abundance: NA; j_gene: TRBJ2-5; d_gene: TRBD2; v_gene: TRBV7-9; CDR3aa: CASREVGAVSGGWETQYF; CDR3nt: TGTGCCAGCAGGGAAGTGGGGGCGGTCAGCGGGGGATGGGAGACCCAGTACTTC
abundance: NA; j_gene: TRBJ2-1; d_gene: NA; v_gene: TRBV28; CDR3aa: CATKSGAGFGNEQFF; CDR3nt: TGTGCCACCAAATCTGGGGCGGGGTTTGGGAATGAGCAGTTCTTC
abundance: NA; j_gene: TRBJ1-3; d_gene: TRBD1; v_gene: TRBV27; CDR3aa: CASSSGQGKRNTIYF; CDR3nt: TGTGCCAGCAGTTCGGGACAGGGTAAACGAAACACCATATATTTT
abundance: NA; j_gene: TRBJ2-6; d_gene: NA; v_gene: TRBV5-4; CDR3aa: CASSLLGSGANVLTF; CDR3nt: TGTGCCAGCAGCCTACTAGGCTCTGGGGCCAACGTCCTGACTTTC
abundance: NA; j_gene: TRBJ1-1; d_gene: NA; v_gene: TRBV5-1; CDR3aa: CASSGGTIDTEAFF; CDR3nt: TGCGCCAGCAGCGGAGGGACTATTGATACTGAAGCTTTCTTT
abundance: NA; j_gene: TRBJ2-3; d_gene: TRBD2; v_gene: TRBV6-6; CDR3aa: CASSDSGPQYF; CDR3nt: TGTGCCAGCAGCGATAGCGGGCCGCAGTATTTT
abundance: NA; j_gene: TRBJ1-3; d_gene: NA; v_gene: TRBV5-1; CDR3aa: CASSLAGIGNTIYF; CDR3nt: TGCGCCAGCAGCTTGGCCGGGATTGGAAACACCATATATTTT
abundance: NA; j_gene: TRBJ2-3; d_gene: TRBD2; v_gene: TRBV7-2; CDR3aa: CASSLAVSGVLTDTQYF; CDR3nt: TGTGCCAGCAGCTTAGCGGTTAGCGGGGTCTTAACAGATACGCAGTATTTT
abundance: NA; j_gene: TRBJ2-7; d_gene: TRBD2; v_gene: TRBV28; CDR3aa: CASSISRGSYVYEQYF; CDR3nt: TGTGCCAGCAGTATTTCCCGCGGGAGTTATGTTTACGAGCAGTACTTC
abundance: once; j_gene: TRBJ1-5; d_gene: TRBD1; v_gene: TRBV11-2; CDR3aa: CASSLQQGQPQHF; CDR3nt: TGTGCCAGCAGCCTCCAACAGGGGCAGCCCCAGCATTTT
abundance: NA; j_gene: TRBJ1-1; d_gene: NA; v_gene: TRBV27; CDR3aa: CASSLGHTEAFF; CDR3nt: TGTGCCAGCAGTTTGGGCCACACTGAAGCTTTCTTT
abundance: NA; j_gene: TRBJ2-1; d_gene: TRBD2; v_gene: TRBV6-4; CDR3aa: CASSDSGEGNEQFF; CDR3nt: TGTGCCAGCAGTGACTCAGGGGAGGGCAATGAGCAGTTCTTC
abundance: NA; j_gene: TRBJ2-7; d_gene: NA; v_gene: TRBV27; CDR3aa: CASSSRTDPSGGHSYEQYF; CDR3nt: TGTGCCAGCAGTTCCCGCACGGACCCTAGTGGCGGGCACTCCTACGAGCAGTACTTC
abundance: NA; j_gene: TRBJ2-7; d_gene: NA; v_gene: TRBV10-1; CDR3aa: CASSDGLATYEQYF; CDR3nt: TGCGCCAGCAGTGATGGCCTAGCCACCTACGAGCAGTACTTC
abundance: NA; j_gene: TRBJ2-1; d_gene: NA; v_gene: TRBV5-1; CDR3aa: CASSLVLAPREQFF; CDR3nt: TGCGCCAGCAGCTTGGTACTAGCCCCAAGAGAGCAGTTCTTC
abundance: NA; j_gene: TRBJ2-7; d_gene: TRBD1; v_gene: TRBV5-1; CDR3aa: CASSRTGQGGEQYF; CDR3nt: TGCGCCAGCAGCCGAACGGGACAGGGCGGCGAGCAGTACTTC
abundance: NA; j_gene: TRBJ2-3; d_gene: TRBD2; v_gene: TRBV27; CDR3aa: CASKKLAGELTDTQYF; CDR3nt: TGTGCCAGCAAAAAACTAGCGGGGGAACTCACAGATACGCAGTATTTT
abundance: NA; j_gene: TRBJ2-5; d_gene: TRBD1; v_gene: TRBV5-8; CDR3aa: CARFHPGRGLPETQYF; CDR3nt: TGTGCCCGCTTTCACCCTGGCAGGGGGCTCCCAGAGACCCAGTACTTC
abundance: NA; j_gene: TRBJ1-1; d_gene: NA; v_gene: TRBV30; CDR3aa: CAWSVQGDTEAFF; CDR3nt: TGTGCCTGGAGTGTACAAGGGGACACTGAAGCTTTCTTT
abundance: few; j_gene: TRBJ2-3; d_gene: TRBD2; v_gene: TRBV6-4; CDR3aa: CASSDKGGGATDTQYF; CDR3nt: TGTGCCAGCAGTGACAAGGGCGGGGGGGCCACAGATACGCAGTATTTT
abundance: few; j_gene: TRBJ2-7; d_gene: TRBD1; v_gene: TRBV6-1; CDR3aa: CASSTGTGLYEQYF; CDR3nt: TGTGCCAGCAGTACCGGGACAGGTCTATACGAGCAGTACTTC
abundance: NA; j_gene: TRBJ2-5; d_gene: TRBD1; v_gene: TRBV5-6; CDR3aa: CASSFRQGARETQYF; CDR3nt: TGTGCCAGCAGCTTTCGACAGGGGGCGCGAGAGACCCAGTACTTC
abundance: NA; j_gene: TRBJ1-3; d_gene: TRBD1; v_gene: TRBV11-2; CDR3aa: CASSSLTGVAGNTIYF; CDR3nt: TGTGCCAGCAGCTCGTTGACAGGGGTAGCTGGAAACACCATATATTTT
abundance: NA; j_gene: TRBJ1-4; d_gene: NA; v_gene: TRBV15; CDR3aa: CATSRSNEKLFF; CDR3nt: TGTGCCACCAGCAGGTCAAATGAAAAACTGTTTTTT
abundance: NA; j_gene: TRBJ2-3; d_gene: TRBD2; v_gene: TRBV30; CDR3aa: CAWIPAGRADTQYF; CDR3nt: TGTGCCTGGATTCCGGCGGGGAGGGCAGATACGCAGTATTTT
abundance: NA; j_gene: TRBJ2-3; d_gene: TRBD2; v_gene: TRBV7-8; CDR3aa: CASSLGTSGGTDTQYF; CDR3nt: TGTGCCAGCAGCTTAGGTACTAGCGGGGGCACAGATACGCAGTATTTT
abundance: NA; j_gene: TRBJ2-3; d_gene: NA; v_gene: TRBV28; CDR3aa: CASSFRTWQYF; CDR3nt: TGTGCCAGCAGTTTTCGGACATGGCAGTATTTT
abundance: once; j_gene: TRBJ1-2; d_gene: NA; v_gene: TRBV28; CDR3aa: CASKRGPDYGYTF; CDR3nt: TGTGCCAGCAAGCGGGGCCCGGACTATGGCTACACCTTC
abundance: NA; j_gene: TRBJ1-1; d_gene: NA; v_gene: TRBV23-1; CDR3aa: CASKSRQSAFF; CDR3nt: TGCGCCAGCAAATCCCGACAGTCTGCTTTCTTT
abundance: NA; j_gene: TRBJ1-1; d_gene: NA; v_gene: TRBV7-9; CDR3aa: CSSSAQGLEAFF; CDR3nt: TGTTCCAGCAGCGCGCAGGGACTAGAAGCTTTCTTT
abundance: NA; j_gene: TRBJ1-3; d_gene: NA; v_gene: TRBV7-2; CDR3aa: CASSFQDSYSGNTIYF; CDR3nt: TGTGCCAGCAGCTTCCAGGACTCGTACTCTGGAAACACCATATATTTT
abundance: NA; j_gene: TRBJ2-1; d_gene: TRBD2; v_gene: TRBV28; CDR3aa: CASTTGTSGYNEQFF; CDR3nt: TGTGCCAGCACCACCGGGACTAGCGGGTACAATGAGCAGTTCTTC
abundance: NA; j_gene: TRBJ2-7; d_gene: TRBD2; v_gene: TRBV11-2; CDR3aa: CASSDPGASGTYEQYF; CDR3nt: TGTGCCAGCAGCGACCCCGGGGCTAGCGGGACCTACGAGCAGTACTTC
abundance: NA; j_gene: TRBJ1-2; d_gene: NA; v_gene: TRBV30; CDR3aa: CAWTGRYGYTF; CDR3nt: TGTGCCTGGACAGGTCGCTATGGCTACACCTTC
abundance: NA; j_gene: TRBJ1-2; d_gene: NA; v_gene: TRBV28; CDR3aa: CASSILDTDYGYTF; CDR3nt: TGTGCCAGCAGCATCCTCGACACCGACTATGGCTACACCTTC
abundance: NA; j_gene: TRBJ2-1; d_gene: TRBD2; v_gene: TRBV27; CDR3aa: CASSTRGSGSYNEQFF; CDR3nt: TGTGCCAGCAGTACCCGGGGTAGCGGGTCCTACAATGAGCAGTTCTTC
abundance: NA; j_gene: TRBJ2-7; d_gene: TRBD2; v_gene: TRBV6-1; CDR3aa: CASSSTPGLAEQYF; CDR3nt: TGTGCCAGCAGTAGTACCCCGGGACTAGCCGAGCAGTACTTC
abundance: NA; j_gene: TRBJ2-1; d_gene: NA; v_gene: TRBV19; CDR3aa: CASSQYNEQFF; CDR3nt: TGTGCCAGTAGCCAATACAATGAGCAGTTCTTC